This record concerns one TCR beta chain sequence. TCRdb keeps only in-frame clones here, not all; method: immunoSEQ multiplex PCR. The sample has 75,000 to 100,000 clones, over 75% seen once. Germline CDR1 MNHEY, CDR2 SMNVEV (reference sequence). The CDR3 is 14 residues long. The junction had 4 bases not matched to a gene; V was cut back by 5 bases and J by 3 bases. The record originates from a study of blood T cell repertoires in COVID-19. Overall study: The samples span acute and convalescent COVID-19 from the United States, Italy and Spain.

V is TRBV27 and J is TRBJ2-3; 8 bases fit TRBD2. This TCR came from a human donor in a cohort sampled during active COVID-19. Material: peripheral blood. CDR3 loop: CASSPLADTDTQYF. DNA for the CDR3: TGTGCCAGCAGTCCACTAGCGGATACAGATACGCAGTATTTT.